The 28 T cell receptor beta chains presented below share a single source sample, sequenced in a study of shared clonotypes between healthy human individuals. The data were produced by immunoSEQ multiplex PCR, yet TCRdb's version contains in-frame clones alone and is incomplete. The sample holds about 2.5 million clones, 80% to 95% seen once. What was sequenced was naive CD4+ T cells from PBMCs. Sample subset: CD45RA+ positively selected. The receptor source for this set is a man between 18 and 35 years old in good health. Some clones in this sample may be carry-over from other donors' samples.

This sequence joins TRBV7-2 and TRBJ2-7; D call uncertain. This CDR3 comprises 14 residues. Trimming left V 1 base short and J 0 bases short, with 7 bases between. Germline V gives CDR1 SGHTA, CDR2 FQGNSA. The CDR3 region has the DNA TGTGCCAGCAGCTTAGTTAGGGCCTCCTACGAGCAGTACTTC. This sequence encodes CASSLVRASYEQYF.

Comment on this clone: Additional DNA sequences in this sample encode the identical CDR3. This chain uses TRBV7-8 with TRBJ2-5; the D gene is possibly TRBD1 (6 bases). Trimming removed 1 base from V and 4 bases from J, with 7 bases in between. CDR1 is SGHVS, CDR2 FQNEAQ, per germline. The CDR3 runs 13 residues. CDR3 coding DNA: TGTGCCAGCAGCTTAGAAGGGGGAGAGACCCAGTACTTC. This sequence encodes CASSLEGGETQYF. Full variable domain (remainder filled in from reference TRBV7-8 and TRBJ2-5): GAGVSQSPRYKVAKRGQDVALRCDPISGHVSLFWYQQALGQGPEFLTYFQNEAQLDKSGLPSDRFFAERPEGSVSTLKIQRTQQEDSAVYLCASSLEGGETQYFGPGTRLLVL.

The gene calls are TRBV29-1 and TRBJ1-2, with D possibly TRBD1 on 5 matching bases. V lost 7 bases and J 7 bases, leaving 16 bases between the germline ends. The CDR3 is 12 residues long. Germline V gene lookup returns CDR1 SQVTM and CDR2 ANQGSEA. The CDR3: CSGSEGRAGYTF. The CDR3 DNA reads TGCAGCGGATCGGAGGGGCGCGCTGGCTACACCTTC.

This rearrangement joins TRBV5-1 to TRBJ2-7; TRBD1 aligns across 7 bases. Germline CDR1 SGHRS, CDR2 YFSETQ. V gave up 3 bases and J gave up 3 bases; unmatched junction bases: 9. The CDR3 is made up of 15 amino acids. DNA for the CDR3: TGCGCCAGCAGCTCTTCCCCACAGGGGTTCTACGAGCAGTACTTC. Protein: CASSSSPQGFYEQYF.

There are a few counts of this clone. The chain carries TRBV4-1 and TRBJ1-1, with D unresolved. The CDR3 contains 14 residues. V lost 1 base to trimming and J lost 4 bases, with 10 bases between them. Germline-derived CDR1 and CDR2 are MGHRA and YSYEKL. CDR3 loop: CASSQVARSTEAFF. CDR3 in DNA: TGCGCCAGCAGCCAAGTAGCACGGAGCACTGAAGCTTTCTTT.

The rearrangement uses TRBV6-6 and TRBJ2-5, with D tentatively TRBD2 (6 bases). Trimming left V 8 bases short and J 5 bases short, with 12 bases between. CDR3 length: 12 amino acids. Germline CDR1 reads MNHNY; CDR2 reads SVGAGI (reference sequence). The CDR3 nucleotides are TGTGCCAGCGGGGACTCTGGGGAGACCCAGTACTTC. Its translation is CASGDSGETQYF.

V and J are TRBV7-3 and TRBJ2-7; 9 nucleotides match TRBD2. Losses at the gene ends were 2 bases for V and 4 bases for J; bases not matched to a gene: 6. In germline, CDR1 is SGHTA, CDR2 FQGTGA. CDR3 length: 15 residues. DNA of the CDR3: TGTGCCAGCAGCTTAGACCGAGCGGGAGGTTACGAGCAGTACTTC. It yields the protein CASSLDRAGGYEQYF.

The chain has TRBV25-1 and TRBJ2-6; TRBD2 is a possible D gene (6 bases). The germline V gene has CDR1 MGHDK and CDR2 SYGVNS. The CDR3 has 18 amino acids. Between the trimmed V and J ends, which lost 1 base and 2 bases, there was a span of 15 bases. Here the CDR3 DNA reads TGTGCCAGCAGTGAATCCCCGGGCGGGGCGGCTGGGGCCAACGTCCTGACTTTC. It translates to CASSESPGGAAGANVLTF.

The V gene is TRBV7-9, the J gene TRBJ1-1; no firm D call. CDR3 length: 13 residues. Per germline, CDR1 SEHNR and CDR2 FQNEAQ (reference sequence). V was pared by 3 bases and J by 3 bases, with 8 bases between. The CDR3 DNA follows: TGTGCCAGCAGCTTCGGGCAGTACACTGAAGCTTTCTTT. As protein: CASSFGQYTEAFF.

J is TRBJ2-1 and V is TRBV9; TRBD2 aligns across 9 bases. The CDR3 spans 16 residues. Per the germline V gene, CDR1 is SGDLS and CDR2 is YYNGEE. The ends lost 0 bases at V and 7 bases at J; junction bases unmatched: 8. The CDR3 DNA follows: TGTGCCAGCAGCGTAGAGTCTAGCGGGATTGGAAATGAGCAGTTCTTC. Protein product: CASSVESSGIGNEQFF.

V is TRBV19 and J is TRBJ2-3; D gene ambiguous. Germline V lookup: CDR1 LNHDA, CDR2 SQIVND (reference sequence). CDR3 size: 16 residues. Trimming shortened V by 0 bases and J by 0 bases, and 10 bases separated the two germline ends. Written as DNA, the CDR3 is TGTGCCAGTAGTATAGATCGGTTGCGGAGCACAGATACGCAGTATTTT. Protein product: CASSIDRLRSTDTQYF.

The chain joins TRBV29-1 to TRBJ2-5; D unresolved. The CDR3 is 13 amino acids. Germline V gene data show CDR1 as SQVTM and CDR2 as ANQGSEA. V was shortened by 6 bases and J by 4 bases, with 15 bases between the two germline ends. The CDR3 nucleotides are TGCAGCGTCCCCGATAGGGCGTCAGAGACCCAGTACTTC. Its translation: CSVPDRASETQYF.

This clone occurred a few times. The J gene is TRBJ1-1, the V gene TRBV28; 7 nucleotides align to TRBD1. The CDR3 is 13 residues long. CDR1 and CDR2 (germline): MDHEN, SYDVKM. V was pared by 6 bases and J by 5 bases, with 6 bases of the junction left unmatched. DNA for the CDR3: TGTGCCAGCAGCCCGGGACAGTTAACTGAAGCTTTCTTT. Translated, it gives CASSPGQLTEAFF. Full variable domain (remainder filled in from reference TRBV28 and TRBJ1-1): DVKVTQSSRYLVKRTGEKVFLECVQDMDHENMFWYRQDPGLGLRLIYFSYDVKMKEKGDIPEGYSVSREKKERFSLILESASTNQTSMYLCASSPGQLTEAFFGQGTRLTVV.

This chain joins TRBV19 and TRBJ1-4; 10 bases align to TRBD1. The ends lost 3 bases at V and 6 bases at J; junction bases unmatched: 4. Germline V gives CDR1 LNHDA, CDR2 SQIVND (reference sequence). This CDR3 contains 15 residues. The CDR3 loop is CASSMTGGFDEKLFF. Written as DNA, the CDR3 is TGTGCCAGTAGTATGACAGGGGGCTTTGATGAAAAACTGTTTTTT.

CDR3 in amino acids: CASSLMGGRGIGEQYF. The DNA of the CDR3 is TGTGCCAGCAGTCTTATGGGTGGCAGGGGGATCGGCGAGCAGTACTTC. The chain links TRBV9 to TRBJ2-7; 7 bases align to TRBD1. With V trimmed by 5 bases and J by 6 bases, 17 bases remained unmatched. Per germline, CDR1 SGDLS and CDR2 YYNGEE. The CDR3 has 16 residues.

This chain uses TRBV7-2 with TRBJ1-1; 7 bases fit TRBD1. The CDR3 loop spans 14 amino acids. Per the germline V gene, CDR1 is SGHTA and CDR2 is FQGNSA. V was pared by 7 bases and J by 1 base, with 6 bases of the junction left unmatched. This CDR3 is CASKGGQTNTEAFF. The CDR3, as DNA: TGTGCCAGCAAGGGGGGACAGACGAACACTGAAGCTTTCTTT.

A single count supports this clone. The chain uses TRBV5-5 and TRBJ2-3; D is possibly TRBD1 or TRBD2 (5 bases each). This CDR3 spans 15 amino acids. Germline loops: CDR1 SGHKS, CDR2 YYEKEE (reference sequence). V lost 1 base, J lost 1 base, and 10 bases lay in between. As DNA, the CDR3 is TGTGCCAGCAGCTTGATCGGGACGGGCACAGATACGCAGTATTTT. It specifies CASSLIGTGTDTQYF.

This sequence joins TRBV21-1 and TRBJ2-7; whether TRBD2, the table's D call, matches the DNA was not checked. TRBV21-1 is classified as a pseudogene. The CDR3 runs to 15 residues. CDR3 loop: CASSLTKLGGVEQYF. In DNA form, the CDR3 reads TGTGCCAGCAGCCTTACTAAGCTCGGCGGGGTCGAGCAGTACTTC.

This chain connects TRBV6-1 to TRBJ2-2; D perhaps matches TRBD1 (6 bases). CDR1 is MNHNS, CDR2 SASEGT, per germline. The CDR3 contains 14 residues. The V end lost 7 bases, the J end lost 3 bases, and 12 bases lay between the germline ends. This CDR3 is CASMARGDTGELFF. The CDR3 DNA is TGTGCCAGCATGGCCAGGGGAGACACCGGGGAGCTGTTTTTT.

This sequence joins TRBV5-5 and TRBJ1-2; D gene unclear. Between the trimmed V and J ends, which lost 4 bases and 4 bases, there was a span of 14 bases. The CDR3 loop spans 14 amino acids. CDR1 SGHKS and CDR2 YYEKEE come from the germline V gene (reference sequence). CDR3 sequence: CASSAGPGPYGYTF. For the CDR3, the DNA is TGTGCCAGCAGCGCGGGCCCCGGACCCTATGGCTACACCTTC. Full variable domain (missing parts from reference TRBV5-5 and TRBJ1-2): DAGVTQSPTHLIKTRGQQVTLRCSPISGHKSVSWYQQVLGQGPQFIFQYYEKEERGRGNFPDRFSARQFPNYSSELNVNALLLGDSALYLCASSAGPGPYGYTFGSGTRLTVV.

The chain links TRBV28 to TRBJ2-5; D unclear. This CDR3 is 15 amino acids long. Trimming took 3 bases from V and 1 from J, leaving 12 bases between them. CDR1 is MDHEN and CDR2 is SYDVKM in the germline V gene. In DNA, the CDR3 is TGTGCCAGCAGTTTTTCCGGAAAAGGCCAAGAGACCCAGTACTTC. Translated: CASSFSGKGQETQYF.

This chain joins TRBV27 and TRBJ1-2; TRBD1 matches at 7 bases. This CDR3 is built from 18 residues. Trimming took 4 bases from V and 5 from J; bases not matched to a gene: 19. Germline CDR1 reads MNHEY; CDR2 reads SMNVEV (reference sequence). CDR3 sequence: CASSSYFPRSGTEYGYTF. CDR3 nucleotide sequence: TGTGCCAGCAGTTCCTATTTCCCGCGCTCCGGGACAGAATATGGCTACACCTTC.

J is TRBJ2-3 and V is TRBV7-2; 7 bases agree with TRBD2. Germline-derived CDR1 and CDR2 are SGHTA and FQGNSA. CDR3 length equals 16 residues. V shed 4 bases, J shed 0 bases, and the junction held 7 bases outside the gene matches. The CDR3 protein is CASSYQRGTSTDTQYF. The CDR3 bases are TGTGCCAGCAGCTACCAGCGGGGTACTAGCACAGATACGCAGTATTTT.

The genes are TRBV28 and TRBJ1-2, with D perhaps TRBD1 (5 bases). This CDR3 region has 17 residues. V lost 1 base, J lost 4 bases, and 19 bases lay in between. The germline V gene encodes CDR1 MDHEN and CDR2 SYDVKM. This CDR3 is CASSLSGTGPSGYGYTF. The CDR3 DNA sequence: TGTGCCAGCAGTTTATCCGGGACGGGTCCAAGCGGCTATGGCTACACCTTC.

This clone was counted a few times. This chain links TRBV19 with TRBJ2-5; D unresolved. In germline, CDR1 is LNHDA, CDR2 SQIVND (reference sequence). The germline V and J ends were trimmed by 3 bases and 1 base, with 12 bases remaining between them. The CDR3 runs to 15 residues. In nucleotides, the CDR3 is TGTGCCAGTAGTATCCGTCTTCTCCGCCAAGAGACCCAGTACTTC. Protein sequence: CASSIRLLRQETQYF.

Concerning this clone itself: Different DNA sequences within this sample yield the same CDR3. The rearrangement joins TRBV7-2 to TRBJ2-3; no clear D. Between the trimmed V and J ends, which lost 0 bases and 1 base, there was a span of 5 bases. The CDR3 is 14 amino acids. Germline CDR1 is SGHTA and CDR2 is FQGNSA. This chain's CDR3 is CASSLALGTDTQYF. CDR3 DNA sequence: TGTGCCAGCAGCTTAGCACTTGGCACAGATACGCAGTATTTT.

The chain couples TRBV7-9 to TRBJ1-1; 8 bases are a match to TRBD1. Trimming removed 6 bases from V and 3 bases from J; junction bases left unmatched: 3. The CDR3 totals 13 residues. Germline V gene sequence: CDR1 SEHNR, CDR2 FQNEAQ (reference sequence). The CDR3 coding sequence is TGTGCCAGCAGTATACAGGGGGACACTGAAGCTTTCTTT. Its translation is CASSIQGDTEAFF.

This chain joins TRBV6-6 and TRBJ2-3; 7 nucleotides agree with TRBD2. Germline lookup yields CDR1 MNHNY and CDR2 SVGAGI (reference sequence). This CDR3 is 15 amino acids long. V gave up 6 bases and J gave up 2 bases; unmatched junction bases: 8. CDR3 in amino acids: CASSNQREYTDTQYF. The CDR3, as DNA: TGTGCCAGCAGCAACCAGCGGGAATACACAGATACGCAGTATTTT.